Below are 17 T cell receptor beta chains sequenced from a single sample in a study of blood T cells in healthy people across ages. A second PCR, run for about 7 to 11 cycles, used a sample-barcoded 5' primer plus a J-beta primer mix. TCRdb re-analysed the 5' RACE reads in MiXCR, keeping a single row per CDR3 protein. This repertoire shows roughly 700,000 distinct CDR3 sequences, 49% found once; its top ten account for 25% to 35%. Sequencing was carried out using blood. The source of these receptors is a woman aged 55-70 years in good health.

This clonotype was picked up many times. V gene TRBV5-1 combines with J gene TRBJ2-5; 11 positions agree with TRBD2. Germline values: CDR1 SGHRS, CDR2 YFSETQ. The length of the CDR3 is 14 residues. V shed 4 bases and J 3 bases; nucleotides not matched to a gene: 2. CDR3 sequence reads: CASSTGLAEETQYF. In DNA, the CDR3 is TGCGCCAGCAGCACGGGACTAGCGGAAGAGACCCAGTACTTC. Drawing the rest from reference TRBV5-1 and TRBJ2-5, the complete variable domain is KAGVTQTPRYLIKTRGQQVTLSCSPISGHRSVSWYQQTPGQGLQFLFEYFSETQRNKGNFPGRFSGRQFSNSRSEMNVSTLELGDSALYLCASSTGLAEETQYFGPGTRLLVL.

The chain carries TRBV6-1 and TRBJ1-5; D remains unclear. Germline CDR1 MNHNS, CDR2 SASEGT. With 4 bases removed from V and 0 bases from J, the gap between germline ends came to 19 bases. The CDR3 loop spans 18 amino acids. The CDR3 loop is CASSAPAGIPYSNQPQHF. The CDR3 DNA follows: TGTGCCAGCAGTGCCCCAGCGGGGATCCCCTATAGCAATCAGCCCCAGCATTTT.

In DNA, the CDR3 is TGTGCCAGCAGCACAGGGGGATCTGGAAACACCATATATTTT. This translates into CASSTGGSGNTIYF. The V gene is TRBV12-3 or TRBV12-4, the J gene TRBJ1-3, with 8 bases fitting TRBD1. Trimming took 6 bases from V and 1 from J; bases not matched to a gene: 2. This CDR3 has 14 amino acids.

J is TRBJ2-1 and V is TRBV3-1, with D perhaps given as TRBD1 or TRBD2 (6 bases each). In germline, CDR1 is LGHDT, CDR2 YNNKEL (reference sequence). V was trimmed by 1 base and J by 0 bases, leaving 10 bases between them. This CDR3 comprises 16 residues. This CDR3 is CASSQAGASSYNEQFF. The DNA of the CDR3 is TGTGCCAGCAGCCAAGCGGGGGCGAGCTCCTACAATGAGCAGTTCTTC.

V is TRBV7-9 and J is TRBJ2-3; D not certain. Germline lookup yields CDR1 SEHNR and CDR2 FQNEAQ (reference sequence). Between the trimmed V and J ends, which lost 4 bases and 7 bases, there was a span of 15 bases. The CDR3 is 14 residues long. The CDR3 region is CASSSIPPHNTQYF. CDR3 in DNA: TGTGCCAGCAGCTCTATTCCCCCCCACAATACGCAGTATTTT.

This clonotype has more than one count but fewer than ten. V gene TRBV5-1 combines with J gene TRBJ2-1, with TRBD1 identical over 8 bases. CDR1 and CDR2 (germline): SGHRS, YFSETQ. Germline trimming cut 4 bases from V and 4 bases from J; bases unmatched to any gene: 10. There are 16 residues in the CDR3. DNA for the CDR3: TGCGCCAGCAGCGCGGCCGGGACAGGCCTATACAATGAGCAGTTCTTC. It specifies CASSAAGTGLYNEQFF. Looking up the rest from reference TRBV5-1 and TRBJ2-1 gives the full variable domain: KAGVTQTPRYLIKTRGQQVTLSCSPISGHRSVSWYQQTPGQGLQFLFEYFSETQRNKGNFPGRFSGRQFSNSRSEMNVSTLELGDSALYLCASSAAGTGLYNEQFFGPGTRLTVL.

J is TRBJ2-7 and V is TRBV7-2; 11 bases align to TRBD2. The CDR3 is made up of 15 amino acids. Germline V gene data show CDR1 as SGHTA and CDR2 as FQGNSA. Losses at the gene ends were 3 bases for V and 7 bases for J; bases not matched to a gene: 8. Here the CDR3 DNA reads TGTGCCAGCAGCTTTATGACTAGCGGGGAGGGGGAGCAGTACTTC. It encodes CASSFMTSGEGEQYF. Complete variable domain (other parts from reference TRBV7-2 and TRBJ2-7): GAGVSQSPSNKVTEKGKDVELRCDPISGHTALYWYRQSLGQGLEFLIYFQGNSAPDKSGLPSDRFSAERTGGSVSTLTIQRTQQEDSAVYLCASSFMTSGEGEQYFGPGTRLTVT.

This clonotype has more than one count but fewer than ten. As DNA, the CDR3 is TGCAGCGCCGTAGGGGGAGTCAGCTATGGCTACACCTTC. Translated: CSAVGGVSYGYTF. The J gene is TRBJ1-2, the V gene TRBV29-1; D perhaps matches TRBD1 (6 bases). Trimming removed 7 bases from V and 4 bases from J, with 16 bases in between. The CDR3 is made up of 13 amino acids. CDR1 and CDR2 from the germline V gene are SQVTM and ANQGSEA.

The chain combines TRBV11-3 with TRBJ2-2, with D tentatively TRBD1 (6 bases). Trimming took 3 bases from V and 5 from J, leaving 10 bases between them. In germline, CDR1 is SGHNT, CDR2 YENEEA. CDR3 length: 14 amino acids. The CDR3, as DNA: TGTGCCAGCAGCTTTAACAGGGCAACCGGGGAGCTGTTTTTT. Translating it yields CASSFNRATGELFF. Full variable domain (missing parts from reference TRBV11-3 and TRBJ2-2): EAGVVQSPRYKIIEKKQPVAFWCNPISGHNTLYWYLQNLGQGPELLIRYENEEAVDDSQLPKDRFSAERLKGVDSTLKIQPAELGDSAVYLCASSFNRATGELFFGEGSRLTVL.

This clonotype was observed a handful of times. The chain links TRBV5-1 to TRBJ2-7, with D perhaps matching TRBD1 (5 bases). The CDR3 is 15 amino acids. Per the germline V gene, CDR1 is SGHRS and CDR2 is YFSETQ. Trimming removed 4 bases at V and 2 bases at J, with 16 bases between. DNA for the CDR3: TGCGCCAGCAGCCCCAAGGGGCAGACGACCTACGAGCAGTACTTC. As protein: CASSPKGQTTYEQYF.

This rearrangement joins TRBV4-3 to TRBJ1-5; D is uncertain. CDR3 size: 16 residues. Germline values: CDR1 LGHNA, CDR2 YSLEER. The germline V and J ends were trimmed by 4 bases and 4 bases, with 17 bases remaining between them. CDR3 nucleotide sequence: TGCGCCAGCAGCCGGACCTACCGAACTGTTAATCAGCCCCAGCATTTT. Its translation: CASSRTYRTVNQPQHF.

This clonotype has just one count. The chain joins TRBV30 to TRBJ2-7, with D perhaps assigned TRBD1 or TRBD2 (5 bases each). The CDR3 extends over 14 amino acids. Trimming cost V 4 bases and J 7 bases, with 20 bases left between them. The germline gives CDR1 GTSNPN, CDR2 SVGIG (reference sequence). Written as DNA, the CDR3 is TGTGCCTGGAAGGCGATAGCTGTTTGGGGGGAGCAGTACTTC. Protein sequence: CAWKAIAVWGEQYF.

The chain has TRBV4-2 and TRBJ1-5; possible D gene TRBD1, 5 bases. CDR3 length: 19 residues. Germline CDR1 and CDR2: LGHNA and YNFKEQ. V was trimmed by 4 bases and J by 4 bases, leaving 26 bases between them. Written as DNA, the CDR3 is TGTGCCAGCAGCCGACAAGCACCCAGCGTGGGGCTCTCGAATCAGCCCCAGCATTTT. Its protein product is CASSRQAPSVGLSNQPQHF.

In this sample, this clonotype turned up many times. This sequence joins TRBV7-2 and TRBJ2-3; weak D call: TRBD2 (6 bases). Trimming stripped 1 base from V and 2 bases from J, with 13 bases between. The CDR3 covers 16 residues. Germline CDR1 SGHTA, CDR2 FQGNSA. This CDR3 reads CASSLGLAGNTDTQYF. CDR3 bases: TGTGCCAGCAGCTTAGGTTTGGCGGGAAACACAGATACGCAGTATTTT.

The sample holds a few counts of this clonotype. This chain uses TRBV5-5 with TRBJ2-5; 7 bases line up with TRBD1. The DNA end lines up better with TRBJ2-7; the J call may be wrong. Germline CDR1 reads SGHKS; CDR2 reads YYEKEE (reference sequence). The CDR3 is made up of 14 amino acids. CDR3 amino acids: CASNYRGMGSEQYF. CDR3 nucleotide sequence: TGTGCCAGCAACTACAGGGGTATGGGCTCCGAGCAGTACTTC.

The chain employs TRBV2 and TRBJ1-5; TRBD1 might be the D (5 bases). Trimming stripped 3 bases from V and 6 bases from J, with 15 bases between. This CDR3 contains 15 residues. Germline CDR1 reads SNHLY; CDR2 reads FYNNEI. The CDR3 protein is CASSELQADLQPQHF. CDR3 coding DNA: TGTGCCAGCAGTGAGTTACAGGCCGACCTTCAGCCCCAGCATTTT.

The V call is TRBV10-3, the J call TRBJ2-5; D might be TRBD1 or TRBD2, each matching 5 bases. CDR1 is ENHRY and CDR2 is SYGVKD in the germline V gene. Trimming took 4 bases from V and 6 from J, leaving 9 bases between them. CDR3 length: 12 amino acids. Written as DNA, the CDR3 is TGTGCCATCAGTGGGGACGGAAAGACCCAGTACTTC. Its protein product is CAISGDGKTQYF.